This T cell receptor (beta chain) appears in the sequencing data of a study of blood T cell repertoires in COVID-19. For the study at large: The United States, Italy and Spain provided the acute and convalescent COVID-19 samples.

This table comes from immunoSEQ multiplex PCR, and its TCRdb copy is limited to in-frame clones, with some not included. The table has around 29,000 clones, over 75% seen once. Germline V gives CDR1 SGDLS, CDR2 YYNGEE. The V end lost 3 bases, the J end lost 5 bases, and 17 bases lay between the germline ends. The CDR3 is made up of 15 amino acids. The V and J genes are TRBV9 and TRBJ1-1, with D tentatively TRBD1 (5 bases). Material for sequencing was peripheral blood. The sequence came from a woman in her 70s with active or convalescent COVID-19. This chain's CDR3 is CASSGGTGGRTEAFF. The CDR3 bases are TGTGCCAGCAGCGGCGGAACCGGGGGACGAACTGAAGCTTTCTTT.